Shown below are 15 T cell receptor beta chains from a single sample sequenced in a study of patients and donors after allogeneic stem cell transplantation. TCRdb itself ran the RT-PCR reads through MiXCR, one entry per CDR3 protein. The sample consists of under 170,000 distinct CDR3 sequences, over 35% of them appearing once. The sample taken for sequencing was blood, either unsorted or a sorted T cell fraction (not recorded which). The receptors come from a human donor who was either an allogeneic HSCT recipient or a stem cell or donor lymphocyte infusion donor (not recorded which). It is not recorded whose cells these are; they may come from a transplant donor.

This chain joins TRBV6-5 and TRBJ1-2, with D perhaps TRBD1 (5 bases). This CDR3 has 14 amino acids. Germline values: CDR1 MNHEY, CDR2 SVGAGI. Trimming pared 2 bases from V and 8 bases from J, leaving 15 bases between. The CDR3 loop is CASSYVRGASGYTF. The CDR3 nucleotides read TGTGCCAGCAGTTACGTAAGGGGAGCAAGCGGCTACACCTTC.

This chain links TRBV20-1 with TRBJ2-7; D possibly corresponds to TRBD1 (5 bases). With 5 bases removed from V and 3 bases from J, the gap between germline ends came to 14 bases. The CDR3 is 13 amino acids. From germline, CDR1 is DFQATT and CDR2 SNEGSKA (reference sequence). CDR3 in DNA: TGCAGTGCTGGACAAACCGTTCACTACGAGCAGTACTTC. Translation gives CSAGQTVHYEQYF.

The CDR3 DNA is TGTGCCAGCAGCTTACACTGGACAGGGCAAGAGACCCAGTACTTC. The encoded protein is CASSLHWTGQETQYF. The rearrangement joins TRBV11-1 to TRBJ2-5; 8 bases agree with TRBD1. This CDR3 is built from 15 residues. Per the germline V gene, CDR1 is SGHAT and CDR2 is FQDESV (reference sequence). Unmatched junction bases numbered 4, after V lost 2 bases and J lost 2 bases.

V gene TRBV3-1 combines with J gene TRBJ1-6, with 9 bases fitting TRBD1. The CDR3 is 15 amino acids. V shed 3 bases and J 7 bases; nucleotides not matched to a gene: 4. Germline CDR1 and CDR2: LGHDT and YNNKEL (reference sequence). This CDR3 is CASSQGQGGNSPLHF. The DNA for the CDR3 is TGTGCCAGCAGCCAGGGACAGGGCGGCAATTCACCCCTCCACTTT.

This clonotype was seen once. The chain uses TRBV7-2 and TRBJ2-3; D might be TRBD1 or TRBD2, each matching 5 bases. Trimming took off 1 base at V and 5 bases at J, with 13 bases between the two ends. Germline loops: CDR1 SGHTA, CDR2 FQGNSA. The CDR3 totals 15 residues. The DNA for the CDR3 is TGTGCCAGCAGCTTAGGGTTCGGGGCTGGAGATACGCAGTATTTT. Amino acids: CASSLGFGAGDTQYF.

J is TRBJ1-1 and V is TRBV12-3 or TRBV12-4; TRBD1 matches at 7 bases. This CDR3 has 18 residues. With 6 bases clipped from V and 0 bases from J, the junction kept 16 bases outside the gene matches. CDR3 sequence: CASSPQTQVGQMNTEAFF. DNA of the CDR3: TGTGCCAGCAGCCCTCAGACTCAGGTGGGACAGATGAACACTGAAGCTTTCTTT.

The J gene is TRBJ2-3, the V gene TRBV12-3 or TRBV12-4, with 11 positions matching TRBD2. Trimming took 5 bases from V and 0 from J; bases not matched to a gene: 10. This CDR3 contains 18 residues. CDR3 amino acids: CASSPGTSGSSSTDTQYF. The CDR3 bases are TGTGCCAGCAGTCCTGGGACTAGCGGAAGCTCTAGCACAGATACGCAGTATTTT.

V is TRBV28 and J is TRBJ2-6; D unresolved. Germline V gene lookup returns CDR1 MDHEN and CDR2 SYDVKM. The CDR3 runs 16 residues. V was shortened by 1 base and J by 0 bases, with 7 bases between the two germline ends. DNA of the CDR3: TGTGCCAGCAGTTTATTAGGATCCTCTGGGGCCAACGTCCTGACTTTC. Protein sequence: CASSLLGSSGANVLTF.

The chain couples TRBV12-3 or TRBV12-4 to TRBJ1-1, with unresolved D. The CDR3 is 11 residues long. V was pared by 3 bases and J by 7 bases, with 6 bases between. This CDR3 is CASSFRVEAFF. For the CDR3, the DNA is TGTGCCAGCAGTTTCAGAGTTGAAGCTTTCTTT.

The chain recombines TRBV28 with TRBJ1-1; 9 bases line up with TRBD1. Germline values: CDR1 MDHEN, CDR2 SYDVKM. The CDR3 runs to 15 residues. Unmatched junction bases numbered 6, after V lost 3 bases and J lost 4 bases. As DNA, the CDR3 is TGTGCCAGCAGTTTGCCCGGGACAGGGATCACTGAAGCTTTCTTT. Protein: CASSLPGTGITEAFF.

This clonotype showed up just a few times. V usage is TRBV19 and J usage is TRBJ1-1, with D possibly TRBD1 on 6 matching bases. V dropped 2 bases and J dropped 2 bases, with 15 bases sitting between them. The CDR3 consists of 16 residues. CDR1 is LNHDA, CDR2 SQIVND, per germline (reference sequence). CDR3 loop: CASSINVGGPNTEAFF. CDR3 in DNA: TGTGCCAGTAGTATAAATGTTGGGGGCCCCAACACTGAAGCTTTCTTT.

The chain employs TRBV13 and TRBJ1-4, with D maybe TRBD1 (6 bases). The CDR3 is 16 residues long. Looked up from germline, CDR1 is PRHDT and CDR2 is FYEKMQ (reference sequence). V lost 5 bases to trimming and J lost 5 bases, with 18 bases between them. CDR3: CASSDSRRGRNEKLFF. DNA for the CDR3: TGTGCCAGCAGCGACTCGCGTCGGGGGCGAAATGAAAAACTGTTTTTT. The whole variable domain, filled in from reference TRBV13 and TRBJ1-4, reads AAGVIQSPRHLIKEKRETATLKCYPIPRHDTVYWYQQGPGQDPQFLISFYEKMQSDKGSIPDRFSAQQFSDYHSELNMSSLELGDSALYFCASSDSRRGRNEKLFFGSGTQLSVL.

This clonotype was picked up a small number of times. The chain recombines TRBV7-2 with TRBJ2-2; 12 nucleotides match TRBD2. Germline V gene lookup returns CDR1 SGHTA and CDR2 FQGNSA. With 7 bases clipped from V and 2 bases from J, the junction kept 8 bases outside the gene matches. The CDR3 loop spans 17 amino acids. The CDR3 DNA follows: TGTGCCAGCACCCTTGGACTAGCGGGGATTAACACCGGGGAGCTGTTTTTT. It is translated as CASTLGLAGINTGELFF.

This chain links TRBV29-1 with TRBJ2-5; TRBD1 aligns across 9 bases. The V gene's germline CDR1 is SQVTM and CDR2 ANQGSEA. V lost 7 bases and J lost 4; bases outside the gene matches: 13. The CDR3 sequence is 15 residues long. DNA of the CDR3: TGCAGCGGTCGCGACGGACAGGGGCTAGGAGAGACCCAGTACTTC. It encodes CSGRDGQGLGETQYF. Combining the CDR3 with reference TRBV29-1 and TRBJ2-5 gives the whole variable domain SAVISQKPSRDICQRGTSLTIQCQVDSQVTMMFWYRQQPGQSLTLIATANQGSEATYESGFVIDKFPISRPNLTFSTLTVSNMSPEDSSIYLCSGRDGQGLGETQYFGPGTRLLVL.

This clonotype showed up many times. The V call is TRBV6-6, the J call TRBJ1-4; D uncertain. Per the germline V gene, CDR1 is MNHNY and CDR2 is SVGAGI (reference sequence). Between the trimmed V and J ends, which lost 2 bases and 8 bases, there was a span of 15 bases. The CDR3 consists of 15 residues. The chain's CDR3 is CASSYRSGPEEKLFF. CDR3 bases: TGTGCCAGCAGTTACCGGTCCGGCCCTGAGGAAAAACTGTTTTTT.